This T cell receptor (beta chain) was captured by sequencing in a study of OX40 agonist ivuxolimab in advanced cancers. In terms of the full investigation: The costimulatory receptor OX40 (CD134) was targeted by ivuxolimab, a fully human IgG2 agonistic monoclonal antibody. Intravenous ivuxolimab was administered to patients every 2 weeks at six dose levels: 0.01, 0.1, 0.3, 1.5, 3 and 10 mg/kg. The paper reports the monotherapy dose-escalation portion (N of about 47 patients) of the phase I ivuxolimab trial. Patients were allowed to have had prior anti-PD-1, anti-PD-L1 or anti-CTLA-4 therapy, and around two fifths of the dose-escalation patients had been treated with checkpoint inhibitors. In the dose-escalation cohort, approximately 83% of patients were male, and the mean age was 60 years with a range of 23 to 79. Partial responses occurred in three dose-escalation patients: two with cutaneous melanoma and one with hepatocellular carcinoma. Of the approximately 54 patients in dose escalation, 19 had hepatocellular carcinoma, around 15 had melanoma, 9 had renal cell carcinoma and 9 had head and neck cancer. The purpose of peripheral TCRbeta sequencing was to test whether ivuxolimab changed TCR sequence diversity and led to clonal T-cell expansion.

The trial excluded patients who had a history of autoimmune disease or who were on systemic immunosuppression. Peripheral blood for TCR sequencing was drawn from every dose cohort at baseline, at cycle 4 day 1 and at cycle 7 day 1. Samples came from an open-label, multicenter, first-in-human phase I dose-escalation trial of ivuxolimab. Adults with locally advanced or metastatic head and neck squamous cell, hepatocellular, melanoma or renal cell carcinoma were enrolled in the trial. Before TCR sequencing, CD4+ and CD8+ T cells were separately sorted from peripheral blood. With respect to this clone: Its cognate antigen has yet to be identified. No much larger clone exists at a distance of one base, and base qualities are not known.

To sequence the TCRbeta CDR3 region, genomic DNA was isolated from the sorted cells. The immunoSEQ Assay was used to sequence the TCRbeta CDR3 regions. Here the immuneACCESS table is served through TCRdb, limited to in-frame sequences with V and J called. Missing clones are a known gap in these copies; in checked studies unresolved V genes cover under half, and the rest lacks a known reason. The sample yields tens of thousands of clones; more than 75% were counted once. Of the sample, 0.25% to 0.4% falls within the top ten clones. Looking up the germline V gene yields CDR1 SQVTM and CDR2 ANQGSEA. The CDR3 has 13 amino acids, counting the end cysteine and phenylalanine. Left in the record is the CDR3 DNA by itself, 39 bases read in frame from the first base. The junction shows trimming of 7 bases on V and 3 bases on J, and the gene matches do not reach 6 bases of it. On the study overall, not on this receptor specifically: On average, CD8+ T cells showed more expanded clones than CD4+ T cells after ivuxolimab. Low levels of normalized T-cell clonal expansion were also shown by some nonresponding patients. Antigen specificity was not determined for the clonally expanded peripheral T cells. At doses of 0.1 to 3.0 mg/kg, clonal expansion of both CD4+ and CD8+ blood T cells was observed from baseline to week 6. In the 0.1-3.0 mg/kg groups, partial responders were among the patients with the lowest normalized peripheral clonal expansion, particularly in CD8+ T cells.

The material sequenced was CD4+ or CD8+ T cells sorted from blood, taken in a trial of the OX40 agonist ivuxolimab. The sequence came from an adult with an advanced solid tumor such as melanoma, head and neck, liver or kidney cancer. The chain is assembled from TRBV29-1 and TRBJ1-1; 9 junctional bases match TRBD1. Here is the DNA: TGCAGCGGCCGACAGGGGGAGGACACTGAAGCTTTCTTT. It specifies CSGRQGEDTEAFF.